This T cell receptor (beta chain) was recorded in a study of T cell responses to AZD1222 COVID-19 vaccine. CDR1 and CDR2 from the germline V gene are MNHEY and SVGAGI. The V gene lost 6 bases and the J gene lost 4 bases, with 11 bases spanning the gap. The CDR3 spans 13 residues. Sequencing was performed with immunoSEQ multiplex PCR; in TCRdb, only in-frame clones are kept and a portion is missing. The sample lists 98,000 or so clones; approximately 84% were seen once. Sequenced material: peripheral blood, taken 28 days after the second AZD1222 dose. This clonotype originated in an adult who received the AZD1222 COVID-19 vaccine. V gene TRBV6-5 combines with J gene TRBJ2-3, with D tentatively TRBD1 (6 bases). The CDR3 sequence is CASRYRVPDTQYF. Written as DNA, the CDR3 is TGTGCCAGCAGGTACAGGGTACCAGATACGCAGTATTTT.